What follows are 9 T cell receptor beta chains derived from one specimen sequenced in a study of blood T cells in healthy people across ages. The second PCR ran about 6 to 12 cycles with a sample-barcoded 5' primer and J-beta primers. TCRdb reprocessed the 5' RACE reads with MiXCR, giving one entry per CDR3 protein. The sample shows hundreds of thousands of distinct CDR3 sequences, 25% to 30% of them seen only once. Sequencing was done on a sample of blood. The source of these receptors is a woman aged 80 or over in good health.

This clonotype was recorded many times. CDR3 amino acids: CSVERGAFLQETQYF. The CDR3 DNA follows: TGCAGCGTTGAGAGGGGCGCGTTTCTCCAAGAGACCCAGTACTTC. The V gene is TRBV29-1, the J gene TRBJ2-5, with D perhaps matching TRBD1 or TRBD2 (5 bases each). The CDR3 runs 15 residues. V shed 3 bases and J shed 1 base, with 15 bases lying between them. Germline V gene sequence: CDR1 SQVTM, CDR2 ANQGSEA. Full variable domain (remainder filled in from reference TRBV29-1 and TRBJ2-5): SAVISQKPSRDICQRGTSLTIQCQVDSQVTMMFWYRQQPGQSLTLIATANQGSEATYESGFVIDKFPISRPNLTFSTLTVSNMSPEDSSIYLCSVERGAFLQETQYFGPGTRLLVL.

V gene TRBV5-5 combines with J gene TRBJ2-2; 8 bases are a match to TRBD1. The length of the CDR3 is 17 residues. J gave up 0 bases and V 4 bases, and 8 bases lay outside the gene matches. The germline CDR1 and CDR2 sequences are SGHKS and YYEKEE (reference sequence). CDR3 protein: CASSPAGGLANTGELFF. The DNA for the CDR3 is TGTGCCAGCAGCCCCGCAGGGGGCCTGGCGAACACCGGGGAGCTGTTTTTT.

This clonotype has at least ten counts. The chain employs TRBV5-1 and TRBJ2-7; D remains unclear. The CDR3 is 12 residues long. Trimming took off 4 bases at V and 3 bases at J, with 8 bases between the two ends. Germline V gives CDR1 SGHRS, CDR2 YFSETQ. CDR3 protein: CASSRGYYEQYF. Written as DNA, the CDR3 is TGCGCCAGCAGCCGCGGCTACTACGAGCAGTACTTC.

This clonotype has more than one count but fewer than ten. V and J are TRBV28 and TRBJ1-1; D uncertain. Germline V gives CDR1 MDHEN, CDR2 SYDVKM. The CDR3 runs 11 residues. The V gene lost 9 bases and the J gene lost 5 bases, with 10 bases spanning the gap. CDR3 nucleotide sequence: TGTGCCAGTTCAACTTTAACTGAAGCTTTCTTT. Translating gives CASSTLTEAFF.

This clonotype was seen a few times. This may be a read error, as it is one base from a much larger clone. The rearrangement links TRBV10-3 to TRBJ2-5, with 7 nucleotides matching TRBD1. Trimming at V came to 8 bases and at J to 5 bases, leaving 8 bases not matched to a gene. CDR3 length: 13 amino acids. Germline assignment: CDR1 ENHRY and CDR2 SYGVKD. In DNA, the CDR3 is TGTGCCATCGGCCAGACAGGGTGGGAGACCCAGTACTTC. Translated: CAIGQTGWETQYF.

The chain has TRBV5-1 and TRBJ2-3; D is perhaps TRBD2 (5 bases). The CDR3 runs to 18 residues. Germline lookup yields CDR1 SGHRS and CDR2 YFSETQ. V lost 4 bases to trimming and J lost 0 bases, with 21 bases between them. The CDR3: CASSDAGLGYSSTDTQYF. The CDR3 nucleotides read TGCGCCAGCAGCGACGCGGGCCTCGGATACTCTAGCACAGATACGCAGTATTTT.

This clonotype appeared many times. The chain couples TRBV6-6 to TRBJ1-1; 10 bases agree with TRBD1. Germline V lookup: CDR1 MNHNY, CDR2 SVGAGI (reference sequence). The CDR3 sequence is 16 residues long. V trimming: 6 bases; J trimming: 3 bases; junction bases outside the gene matches: 10. CDR3 amino acids: CASRRLDRGPDTEAFF. The DNA of the CDR3 is TGTGCCAGCAGACGACTTGACAGGGGGCCGGACACTGAAGCTTTCTTT.

This clonotype was recorded a few times. The chain couples TRBV4-1 to TRBJ2-5, with D maybe TRBD2 (5 bases). The CDR3 is made up of 13 amino acids. V was pared by 0 bases and J by 5 bases, with 7 bases between. Germline CDR1 MGHRA, CDR2 YSYEKL. CDR3 coding DNA: TGCGCCAGCAGCCAAGACGGGGTTGAGACCCAGTACTTC. Its translation: CASSQDGVETQYF.

This chain joins TRBV20-1 and TRBJ2-7; 10 nucleotides match TRBD1. This CDR3 is built from 14 residues. The V gene's germline CDR1 is DFQATT and CDR2 SNEGSKA (reference sequence). Trimming at V came to 5 bases and at J to 2 bases, leaving 6 bases not matched to a gene. CDR3 protein: CSASDRGPTYEQYF. The CDR3 bases are TGCAGTGCTTCAGACAGGGGGCCAACCTACGAGCAGTACTTC.